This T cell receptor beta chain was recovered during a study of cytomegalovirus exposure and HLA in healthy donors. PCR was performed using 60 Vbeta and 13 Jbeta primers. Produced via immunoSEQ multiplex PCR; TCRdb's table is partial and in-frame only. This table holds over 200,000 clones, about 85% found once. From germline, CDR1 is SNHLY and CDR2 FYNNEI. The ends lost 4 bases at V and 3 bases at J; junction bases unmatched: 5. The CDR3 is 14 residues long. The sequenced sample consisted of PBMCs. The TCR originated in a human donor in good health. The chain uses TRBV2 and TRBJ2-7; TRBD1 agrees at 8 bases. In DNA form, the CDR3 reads TGTGCCAGCAGTGGAACAGGGGGGTACTACGAGCAGTACTTC. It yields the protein CASSGTGGYYEQYF.